Shown below are 10 T cell receptor beta chains from a single sample sequenced in a study of blood T cell repertoires in COVID-19. The repertoire was sequenced with immunoSEQ multiplex PCR; TCRdb's copy has only in-frame clones and lacks some. Among under 70,000 clones listed, 90% were seen once. The sample taken for sequencing was peripheral blood. The receptor source for this set is a man aged 60 to 69 with active COVID-19.

This clone occurred a few times. This chain uses TRBV3-1 (or the pseudogene TRBV3-2) with TRBJ1-1; D is ambiguous. CDR3 length: 15 residues. Deletions cut 4 bases from V and 0 bases from J, with 12 bases between. The germline V gene has CDR1 LGHDT and CDR2 YNNKEL (reference sequence). The CDR3 region is CASSRHPTLNTEAFF. The CDR3 coding sequence is TGTGCCAGCAGCCGCCACCCGACTCTGAACACTGAAGCTTTCTTT.

The chain couples TRBV7-6 to TRBJ2-7; a possible D gene is TRBD2 (6 bases). Germline CDR1 is SGHVS and CDR2 is FNYEAQ. Trimming left V 5 bases short and J 2 bases short, with 13 bases between. CDR3 length: 14 amino acids. The CDR3: CASSPREVAYEQYF. As DNA, the CDR3 is TGTGCCAGCAGCCCGCGGGAAGTTGCCTACGAGCAGTACTTC.

This rearrangement joins TRBV28 to TRBJ2-5; the match to TRBD1 covers 10 bases. The CDR3 loop spans 17 amino acids. V lost 6 bases, J lost 5 bases, and 15 bases stayed unmatched. Germline CDR1 MDHEN, CDR2 SYDVKM. CDR3 nucleotides: TGTGCCAGCAGCCGTTCCAGGGGACAGGGGAGTTGGGAGACCCAGTACTTC. Translation gives CASSRSRGQGSWETQYF.

The V call is TRBV30, the J call TRBJ2-3; the D gene is possibly TRBD1 (6 bases). This CDR3 has 14 residues. The V end was cut by 0 bases, the J end by 0 bases, with 7 bases between. Germline loops: CDR1 GTSNPN, CDR2 SVGIG (reference sequence). The CDR3 DNA follows: TGTGCCTGGAGTGTCGGACAGAGCACAGATACGCAGTATTTT. The encoded protein is CAWSVGQSTDTQYF.

The CDR3, as DNA: TGTGCCAGCAGTTTATTCGGACTAGCGGGAGAGGTGGGCATTCAGTACTTC. Residues: CASSLFGLAGEVGIQYF. The V call is TRBV28, the J call TRBJ2-4, with 13 bases that match TRBD2. The J segment lost 9 bases and the V segment lost 1 base, leaving 9 bases of the junction unmatched. The CDR3 spans 17 residues. The V gene's germline CDR1 is MDHEN and CDR2 SYDVKM.

The chain carries TRBV9 and TRBJ1-5, with TRBD1 matching over 8 bases. Germline CDR1 SGDLS, CDR2 YYNGEE. This CDR3 has 15 amino acids. After removal of 3 bases from V and 6 bases from J, the junction contained 8 bases not matched to a gene. CDR3 bases: TGTGCCAGCAGCGGATTGGACAGGGTGGGTCAGCCCCAGCATTTT. It translates to CASSGLDRVGQPQHF.

The chain recombines TRBV5-1 with TRBJ2-3; D is uncertain. The germline V and J ends were trimmed by 0 bases and 2 bases, with 10 bases remaining between them. The CDR3 is made up of 15 amino acids. The germline V gene encodes CDR1 SGHRS and CDR2 YFSETQ. CDR3 amino acids: CASSLAGGDTDTQYF. The CDR3 coding sequence is TGCGCCAGCAGCTTGGCCGGTGGAGACACAGATACGCAGTATTTT.

J is TRBJ2-3 and V is TRBV20-1, with TRBD1 identical over 11 bases. Losses at the gene ends were 3 bases for V and 2 bases for J; bases not matched to a gene: 10. Germline V lookup: CDR1 DFQATT, CDR2 SNEGSKA (reference sequence). The CDR3 totals 17 residues. The CDR3 loop reads CSASSIPGQGDTDTQYF. In DNA form, the CDR3 reads TGCAGTGCTAGTTCCATACCGGGACAGGGGGACACAGATACGCAGTATTTT.

This clone was observed once. The V call is TRBV9, the J call TRBJ2-5, with D possibly matching TRBD2 (6 bases). V lost 0 bases to trimming and J lost 3 bases, with 6 bases between them. Germline-derived CDR1 and CDR2 are SGDLS and YYNGEE. This CDR3 region has 13 residues. CDR3 bases: TGTGCCAGCAGCGTAGGGGAGGAAGAGACCCAGTACTTC. The encoded protein is CASSVGEEETQYF.

The chain has TRBV19 and TRBJ2-7; D possibly corresponds to TRBD2 (6 bases). Germline-derived CDR1 and CDR2 are LNHDA and SQIVND (reference sequence). The CDR3 is 13 residues long. V was shortened by 6 bases and J by 4 bases, with 13 bases between the two germline ends. CDR3 in amino acids: CASRAEGRYEQYF. Written as DNA, the CDR3 is TGTGCCAGTAGGGCGGAGGGGCGTTACGAGCAGTACTTC.